What follows are 8 T cell receptor beta chains derived from one specimen sequenced in a study of long-term antiretroviral therapy in people with HIV. Survey level was the resolution at which the v3.0 immunoSEQ assay ran. The method was immunoSEQ multiplex PCR; TCRdb's version includes in-frame clones alone and lacks a portion of them. The sample lists roughly 17,000 clones, under 85% occurring once. The source material was unsorted PBMCs, sampled 0.3 years after starting antiretroviral therapy. These receptors all come from a woman in her fifties or sixties with HIV.

The chain carries TRBV7-2 and TRBJ1-5; D not resolved. Deletions cut 1 base from V and 5 bases from J, with 12 bases between. There are 15 residues in the CDR3. Germline V CDR1 and CDR2: SGHTA, FQGNSA. CDR3: CASSLDIHEDQPQHF. In DNA form, the CDR3 reads TGTGCCAGCAGCTTAGATATTCACGAGGATCAGCCCCAGCATTTT. Full variable domain (missing parts from reference TRBV7-2 and TRBJ1-5): GAGVSQSPSNKVTEKGKDVELRCDPISGHTALYWYRQSLGQGLEFLIYFQGNSAPDKSGLPSDRFSAERTGGSVSTLTIQRTQQEDSAVYLCASSLDIHEDQPQHFGDGTRLSIL.

The J gene is TRBJ1-1, the V gene TRBV6-1; the D is unclear. This CDR3 is built from 13 residues. V gave up 3 bases and J gave up 1 base, with 6 bases separating them. CDR1 and CDR2 (germline): MNHNS, SASEGT. CDR3 bases: TGTGCCAGCAGTGAGAGCCCGAACACTGAAGCTTTCTTT. This sequence encodes CASSESPNTEAFF.

V gene TRBV5-1 combines with J gene TRBJ2-3; D gene uncertain. CDR3 length equals 11 residues. Germline V gene sequence: CDR1 SGHRS, CDR2 YFSETQ. Trimming took 2 bases from V and 5 from J, leaving 3 bases between them. This chain's CDR3 is CASSFGDTQYF. CDR3 DNA: TGCGCCAGCAGCTTCGGAGATACGCAGTATTTT.

This chain connects TRBV7-3 to TRBJ1-1; 7 bases agree with TRBD1. Trimming removed 6 bases from V and 4 bases from J; junction bases left unmatched: 5. CDR3 length: 13 amino acids. CDR1 SGHTA and CDR2 FQGTGA come from the germline V gene. As DNA, the CDR3 is TGTGCCAGCAGTTTACAGGGGACCACTGAAGCTTTCTTT. It specifies CASSLQGTTEAFF.

This chain joins TRBV18 and TRBJ2-6, with 8 bases aligning to TRBD1. CDR1 is KGHSH, CDR2 LQKENI, per germline. The J segment lost 0 bases and the V segment lost 2 bases, leaving 6 bases of the junction unmatched. The CDR3 has 18 amino acids. CDR3 amino acids: CASSPIQGADSGANVLTF. In DNA, the CDR3 is TGTGCCAGCTCACCAATCCAGGGGGCCGACTCTGGGGCCAACGTCCTGACTTTC.

On this clone: This likely came from a read error, as a far larger clone is one base away. The same CDR3 can be traced to other DNA sequences in this sample. The chain employs TRBV6-1 and TRBJ1-2, with 8 nucleotides matching TRBD1. The CDR3 is 13 residues long. Trimming at V came to 6 bases and at J to 10 bases, leaving 10 bases not matched to a gene. Germline CDR1 MNHNS, CDR2 SASEGT. The CDR3 loop reads CASSDRGGGDYTF. Written as DNA, the CDR3 is TGTGCCAGCAGCGACAGGGGAGGAGGCGACTACACCTTC.

This clone came up once. The genes are TRBV5-8 and TRBJ1-1; no firm D call. V lost 4 bases and J lost 7, with 8 bases in between. The CDR3 runs to 11 residues. Germline V gives CDR1 SGHTS, CDR2 YDEGEE. The CDR3 loop is CASSPLDEAFF. In nucleotides, the CDR3 is TGTGCCAGCAGCCCGCTCGATGAAGCTTTCTTT.

The chain employs TRBV10-2 and TRBJ2-3; D may correspond to TRBD1 or TRBD2 (5 bases each). Germline CDR1 is WSHSY and CDR2 is SAAADI. Trimming pared 5 bases from V and 0 bases from J, leaving 12 bases between. The CDR3 sequence is 15 residues long. The CDR3 is CASSPRGPSTDTQYF. The DNA for the CDR3 is TGCGCCAGCAGTCCCCGGGGACCTAGCACAGATACGCAGTATTTT.